This is a list of T cell receptor beta chains from one sample in a study of blood T cell repertoires in COVID-19. TCRdb's copy holds only in-frame clones and misses some; the assay was immunoSEQ multiplex PCR. The sample records 50,000 to 55,000 clones, 85% being singletons. The sample was peripheral blood. These receptors originate from a man in his sixties with acute or convalescent COVID-19. CDR3s leave out the opening cysteine and the closing phenylalanine or tryptophan. Clone size is stated in some rows and not others, as once, few, many or a class when expanded.

v_gene	abundance	j_gene	CDR3aa
TRBV19	-	TRBJ1-2	ASRIGAGSYGYT
TRBV5-4	-	TRBJ1-4	ASSLRGLDEKLF
TRBV7-8	-	TRBJ1-1	ASSRQTGNTEAF
TRBV6-6	-	TRBJ1-2	ASSYSLYERSYGYT
TRBV7-9	-	TRBJ2-1	ASSLAGSSYNEQF
TRBV5-1	-	TRBJ2-5	ASSLRGSETQY
TRBV5-1	-	TRBJ2-3	ASSWAWDSRSTDTQY
TRBV15	few	TRBJ2-4	ATSRDGGQGALNIQY
TRBV5-6	-	TRBJ2-5	ASSLGQGVETQY
TRBV5-5	-	TRBJ2-1	ASSLVGTGGPSYNEQF
TRBV5-6	-	TRBJ2-5	ASSSHRDQETQY
TRBV11-3	-	TRBJ2-1	ASSFGGRDFDEQF
TRBV5-4	-	TRBJ1-1	ASSPRGTGNTEAF
TRBV28	-	TRBJ2-5	ASMDSRARETQY
TRBV4-1	-	TRBJ1-4	ASSPQAGAIEKLF
TRBV7-9	once	TRBJ1-1	ASSLRQGGTHMNTEAF
TRBV27	-	TRBJ1-1	ASSLSRAPSRAF
TRBV7-9	-	TRBJ2-4	ASSSWSTGADIQY
TRBV27	-	TRBJ2-7	ASSLTGGEQY
TRBV29-1	-	TRBJ1-5	SLRQGAQEPQH
TRBV4-1	once	TRBJ1-4	ASSTHGGRDQDEKLF
TRBV6-1	-	TRBJ1-2	ASSERGLNYGYT
TRBV9	-	TRBJ2-3	ASSGLALSTDTQY
TRBV7-2	-	TRBJ2-2	ASSLARQGELF
TRBV11-2	-	TRBJ2-2	ASSSPGGTGELF
TRBV6-1	-	TRBJ1-5	ASSDREGQPQH
TRBV6-1	-	TRBJ1-4	ASSSDIRWEKLF
TRBV18	-	TRBJ2-6	ASSYDRVGAGANVLT
TRBV28	-	TRBJ2-1	ASSLIANEQF
TRBV19	-	TRBJ1-4	ASSKRATNEKLF
TRBV27	-	TRBJ2-1	ATKSPTLDPKNNEQF
TRBV28	-	TRBJ1-4	ASSLDSATNEKLF
TRBV15	-	TRBJ1-4	ATSRDGDSLGEKLF
TRBV19	-	TRBJ1-4	ASSIGLNNEKLF
TRBV4-1	few	TRBJ1-4	ASSQDAAGTGATNEKLF
TRBV11-2	-	TRBJ2-1	ASGASGAYNEQF
TRBV6-5	-	TRBJ1-4	ASSYSGRKGEKLF
TRBV19	few	TRBJ2-7	ASTPGTSSYEQY
TRBV2	-	TRBJ2-2	ASKRELAGGQAGELF
TRBV5-1	-	TRBJ1-2	ASSLGGTGYGYT
TRBV5-1	-	TRBJ2-6	ASSMRGSGANVLT
TRBV4-1	few	TRBJ1-4	ASSLQAPTNEKLF
TRBV7-9	-	TRBJ1-3	ASSHSRVAAGNTIY
TRBV28	once	TRBJ2-1	ASSLLSGRKYNEQF
TRBV7-9	few	TRBJ2-1	ASSLGAGSYNEQF
TRBV28	-	TRBJ1-4	ASSPGGKANEKLF
TRBV19	-	TRBJ2-7	ASLGRGTYEQY
TRBV3-1/TRBV3-2	-	TRBJ2-2	ASSQGTSGNTGELF
TRBV3-1/TRBV3-2	-	TRBJ1-2	ASSQDPWGTGIRYGYT
TRBV2	-	TRBJ1-5	ASSGQGAGSNQPQH
TRBV9	-	TRBJ1-2	ASSAFRTGMPYGYT
TRBV27	-	TRBJ2-4	ASSRGRGTGADIAKNIQY
TRBV11-2	-	TRBJ2-2	ASSPRGSGELF
TRBV7-9	-	TRBJ1-1	ASSHRVGNTEAF
TRBV10-3	-	TRBJ1-1	AIRGPGGGAEAF